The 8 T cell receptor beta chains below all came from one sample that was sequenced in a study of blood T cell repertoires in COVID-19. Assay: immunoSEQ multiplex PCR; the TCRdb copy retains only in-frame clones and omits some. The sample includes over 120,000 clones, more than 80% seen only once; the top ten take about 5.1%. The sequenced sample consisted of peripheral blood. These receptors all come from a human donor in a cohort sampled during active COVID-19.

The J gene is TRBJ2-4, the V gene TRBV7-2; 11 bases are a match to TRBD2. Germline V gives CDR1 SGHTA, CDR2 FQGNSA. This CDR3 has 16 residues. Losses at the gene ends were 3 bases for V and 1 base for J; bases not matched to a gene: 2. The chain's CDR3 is CASSFSGGAAKNIQYF. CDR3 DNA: TGTGCCAGCAGCTTTAGCGGGGGGGCCGCCAAAAACATTCAGTACTTC.

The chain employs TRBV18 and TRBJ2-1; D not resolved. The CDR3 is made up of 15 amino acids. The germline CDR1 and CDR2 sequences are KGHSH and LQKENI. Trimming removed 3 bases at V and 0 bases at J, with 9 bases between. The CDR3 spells CASSPPRPSYNEQFF. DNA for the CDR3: TGTGCCAGCTCACCCCCGCGGCCCTCCTACAATGAGCAGTTCTTC.

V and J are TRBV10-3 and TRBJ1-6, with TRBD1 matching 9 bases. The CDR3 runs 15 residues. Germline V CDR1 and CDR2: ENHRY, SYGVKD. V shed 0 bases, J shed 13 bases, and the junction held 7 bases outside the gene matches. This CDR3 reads CAISESLDRGFPLHF. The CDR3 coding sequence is TGTGCCATCAGTGAGTCTCTGGACAGGGGTTTTCCCCTCCACTTT.

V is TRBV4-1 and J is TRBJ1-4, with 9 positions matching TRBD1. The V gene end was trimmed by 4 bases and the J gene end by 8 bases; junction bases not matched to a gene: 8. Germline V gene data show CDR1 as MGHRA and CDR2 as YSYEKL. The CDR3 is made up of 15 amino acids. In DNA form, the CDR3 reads TGCGCCAGCAGCCCGACAGGGGGGAGTGGGGAAAAACTGTTTTTT. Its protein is CASSPTGGSGEKLFF.

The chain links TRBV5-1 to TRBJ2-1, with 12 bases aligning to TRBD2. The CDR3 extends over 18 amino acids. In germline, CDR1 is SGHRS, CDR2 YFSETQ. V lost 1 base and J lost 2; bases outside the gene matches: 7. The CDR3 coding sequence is TGCGCCAGCAGCTTGAGGCTAGCGGGAGGGTCCACCTACAATGAGCAGTTCTTC. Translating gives CASSLRLAGGSTYNEQFF.

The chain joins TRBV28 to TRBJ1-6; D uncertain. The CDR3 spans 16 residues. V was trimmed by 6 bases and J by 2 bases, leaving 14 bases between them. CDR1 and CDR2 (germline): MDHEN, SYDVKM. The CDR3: CASRSTVGTYNSPLHF. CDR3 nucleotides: TGTGCCAGCAGATCCACGGTCGGGACCTATAATTCACCCCTCCACTTT.

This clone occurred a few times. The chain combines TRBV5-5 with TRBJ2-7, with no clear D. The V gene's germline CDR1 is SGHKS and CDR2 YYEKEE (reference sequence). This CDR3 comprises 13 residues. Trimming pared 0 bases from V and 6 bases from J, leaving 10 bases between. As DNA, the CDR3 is TGTGCCAGCAGCTTGGATCGGTGGAGCGAGCAGTACGTC. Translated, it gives CASSLDRWSEQYV.

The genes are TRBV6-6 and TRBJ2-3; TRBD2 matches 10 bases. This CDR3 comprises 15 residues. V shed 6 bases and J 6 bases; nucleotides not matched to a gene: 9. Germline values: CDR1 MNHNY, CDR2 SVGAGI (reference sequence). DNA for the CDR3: TGTGCCAGCAGAGATTCTAGCGGGAGTCCCGATACGCAGTATTTT. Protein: CASRDSSGSPDTQYF.